A selection of T cell receptor beta chains follows, all from one sample in a study of OX40 agonist ivuxolimab in advanced cancers. Clones were read by immunoSEQ multiplex PCR, and TCRdb kept only the in-frame ones, dropping some. The table has 69,000 or so clones, around 88% seen once. Sequences were derived from CD4+ or CD8+ T cells sorted from blood, sampled in a trial of the OX40 agonist ivuxolimab. The origin of the receptors is an adult with an advanced solid tumor such as melanoma, head and neck, liver or kidney cancer. Each CDR3 is given with its conserved first and last residue. Each record gives: CDR3 protein, CDR3 DNA, clone size, D gene, J gene, V gene. A D gene is named only where the DNA matches it firmly. Clone size, where shown, is once, few, many, or a class for clones that have expanded.

cdr3_aa: CASRGVGGELFF
cdr3_nt: TGTGCCAGCAGGGGGGTTGGTGGGGAGCTGTTTTTT
clone_size: -
d_call: -
j_call: TRBJ2-2
v_call: TRBV6-1

cdr3_aa: CASSYSLAAYYNEQFF
cdr3_nt: TGTGCCAGCAGTTACTCTCTGGCGGCTTATTACAATGAGCAGTTCTTC
clone_size: -
d_call: -
j_call: TRBJ2-1
v_call: TRBV6-5

cdr3_aa: CASRISGVYEQYF
cdr3_nt: TGTGCCAGCAGGATCTCTGGGGTCTACGAGCAGTACTTC
clone_size: -
d_call: -
j_call: TRBJ2-7
v_call: TRBV6-1

cdr3_aa: CASSHSTGGDYGYTF
cdr3_nt: TGTGCCAGCTCCCACTCGACAGGGGGGGACTATGGCTACACCTTC
clone_size: -
d_call: TRBD1
j_call: TRBJ1-2
v_call: TRBV18

cdr3_aa: CSFWTGGGETQYF
cdr3_nt: TGCAGCTTCTGGACAGGGGGTGGGGAGACCCAGTACTTC
clone_size: -
d_call: TRBD1
j_call: TRBJ2-5
v_call: TRBV29-1

cdr3_aa: CAISESTVSYEQYF
cdr3_nt: TGTGCCATCAGTGAGTCGACAGTTTCCTACGAGCAGTACTTC
clone_size: -
d_call: -
j_call: TRBJ2-7
v_call: TRBV10-3

cdr3_aa: CASRILTGGSNYNEQFF
cdr3_nt: TGTGCCAGCAGGATTTTGACAGGGGGAAGTAACTACAATGAGCAGTTCTTC
clone_size: once
d_call: TRBD1
j_call: TRBJ2-1
v_call: TRBV28

cdr3_aa: CASSSEGSQPQHF
cdr3_nt: TGTGCCAGCAGTTCCGAGGGCTCCCAGCCCCAGCATTTT
clone_size: -
d_call: -
j_call: TRBJ1-5
v_call: TRBV2

cdr3_aa: CASRATIAQGYQPQHF
cdr3_nt: TGTGCCAGCAGGGCTACCATAGCACAGGGATATCAGCCCCAGCATTTT
clone_size: -
d_call: -
j_call: TRBJ1-5
v_call: TRBV2

cdr3_aa: CASSPAANTEAFF
cdr3_nt: TGCGCCAGCAGCCCCGCGGCGAACACTGAAGCTTTCTTT
clone_size: -
d_call: -
j_call: TRBJ1-1
v_call: TRBV5-1

cdr3_aa: CASSIERGKTEAFF
cdr3_nt: TGTGCCAGTAGTATAGAGCGAGGGAAAACTGAAGCTTTCTTT
clone_size: -
d_call: -
j_call: TRBJ1-1
v_call: TRBV19

cdr3_aa: CASSFGGDVSYNEQFF
cdr3_nt: TGTGCCAGCAGCTTTGGGGGAGACGTGTCCTACAATGAGCAGTTCTTC
clone_size: once
d_call: -
j_call: TRBJ2-1
v_call: TRBV5-8

cdr3_aa: CASSSDQGTEAFF
cdr3_nt: TGTGCCAGCAGTTCAGACCAGGGAACTGAAGCTTTCTTT
clone_size: -
d_call: -
j_call: TRBJ1-1
v_call: TRBV2

cdr3_aa: CASSVGAGSYEQYF
cdr3_nt: TGTGCCAGCAGCGTAGGGGCGGGCTCCTACGAGCAGTACTTC
clone_size: -
d_call: -
j_call: TRBJ2-7
v_call: TRBV9

cdr3_aa: CASSTTSQGVYNEQFF
cdr3_nt: TGCGCCAGCAGCACGACTAGCCAGGGGGTATACAATGAGCAGTTCTTC
clone_size: -
d_call: -
j_call: TRBJ2-1
v_call: TRBV5-1

cdr3_aa: CASSSTRDEQYF
cdr3_nt: TGTGCCAGCAGCTCCACCAGGGACGAGCAGTACTTC
clone_size: -
d_call: -
j_call: TRBJ2-7
v_call: TRBV5-4

cdr3_aa: CASSSGTVSSPLHF
cdr3_nt: TGTGCCAGCAGTTCCGGGACAGTCTCCTCACCCCTCCACTTT
clone_size: -
d_call: TRBD1
j_call: TRBJ1-6
v_call: TRBV2

cdr3_aa: CASSQRGGGESTYEQYF
cdr3_nt: TGCGCCAGCAGCCAGCGGGGGGGAGGGGAAAGTACCTACGAGCAGTACTTC
clone_size: -
d_call: TRBD2
j_call: TRBJ2-7
v_call: TRBV4-1

cdr3_aa: CASSVGVGNEQFF
cdr3_nt: TGTGCCAGCAGCGTAGGGGTGGGCAATGAGCAGTTCTTC
clone_size: -
d_call: -
j_call: TRBJ2-1
v_call: TRBV9

cdr3_aa: CASSPDRVTTEAFF
cdr3_nt: TGCGCCAGCAGCCCGGACAGGGTGACCACTGAAGCTTTCTTT
clone_size: -
d_call: TRBD1
j_call: TRBJ1-1
v_call: TRBV5-1

cdr3_aa: CASSEAATTQYF
cdr3_nt: TGTGCCAGCAGTGAAGCGGCAACTACGCAGTATTTT
clone_size: -
d_call: -
j_call: TRBJ2-3
v_call: TRBV2

cdr3_aa: CASSPNRVGEQFF
cdr3_nt: TGTGCCAGCAGCCCAAATCGGGTTGGTGAGCAGTTCTTC
clone_size: -
d_call: -
j_call: TRBJ2-1
v_call: TRBV7-2

cdr3_aa: CASSLGAPRTDTQYF
cdr3_nt: TGTGCCAGCAGCTTAGGTGCCCCCCGCACAGATACGCAGTATTTT
clone_size: few
d_call: -
j_call: TRBJ2-3
v_call: TRBV7-8

cdr3_aa: CASRRDLSNQPQHF
cdr3_nt: TGCGCCTCTCGGCGGGACTTAAGCAATCAGCCCCAGCATTTT
clone_size: -
d_call: -
j_call: TRBJ1-5
v_call: TRBV5-1